This TCR beta chain was sequenced for a study of T cell responses to AZD1222 COVID-19 vaccine. General study results and limits: CD4 TCRs linked to vaccination spanned spike, dominating at 160-218 and 743-854. Among those given AZD1222, only five to seven were seropositive at baseline. Clonal diversity was possibly underestimated, and white British individuals and females predominated among donors.

V lost 1 base and J lost 3; bases outside the gene matches: 3. The CDR3 spans 14 residues. Germline assignment: CDR1 KGHSH and CDR2 LQKENI. Libraries were prepared by immunoSEQ multiplex PCR; TCRdb keeps only in-frame clonotypes and omits some of them. Among about 140,000 clones listed, 90% were seen once. In the case of this clone: Its matching antigen is unknown.

This receptor was identified in an adult in good health. The sample in question was peripheral blood, obtained on day 0 of AZD1222 vaccination. The rearrangement uses TRBV18 and TRBJ2-7, with 7 bases matching TRBD2. CDR3 DNA sequence: TGTGCCAGCTCACCACAGCGGGACTACTACGAGCAGTACTTC. Translation: CASSPQRDYYEQYF.